These T cell receptor beta chains were read from a single sample in a study of shared clonotypes between healthy human individuals. Data came from immunoSEQ multiplex PCR; TCRdb stores just in-frame clones and leaves some out. The repertoire holds approximately 1.5 million clones, with 95% to 99% as singletons. The sequenced sample was naive CD4+ T cells sorted from blood. The receptors come from a young man in good health. Both conserved end residues are part of each CDR3. The order of the fields is J gene, D gene, clone size, V gene, CDR3 protein, CDR3 DNA. The D gene is left open where the match is weak. Expanded clones are given a class, and other clones once, few, many or no size at all.

j_gene: TRBJ2-7
d_gene: .
abundance: .
v_gene: TRBV28
CDR3aa: CASSFLGRAGASYEQYF
CDR3nt: TGTGCCAGCAGTTTTCTGGGTCGGGCAGGGGCGTCCTACGAGCAGTACTTC

j_gene: TRBJ1-4
d_gene: .
abundance: .
v_gene: TRBV28
CDR3aa: CASRARGSEKLFF
CDR3nt: TGTGCCAGCAGGGCGCGCGGTAGTGAAAAACTGTTTTTT

j_gene: TRBJ1-1
d_gene: .
abundance: .
v_gene: TRBV30
CDR3aa: CAWKPAGLNTEAFF
CDR3nt: TGTGCCTGGAAACCTGCTGGCCTGAACACTGAAGCTTTCTTT

j_gene: TRBJ1-5
d_gene: TRBD1
abundance: .
v_gene: TRBV28
CDR3aa: CASTGTGIFNQPQHF
CDR3nt: TGTGCCTCGACCGGGACAGGGATTTTCAATCAGCCCCAGCATTTT

j_gene: TRBJ2-3
d_gene: .
abundance: .
v_gene: TRBV5-1
CDR3aa: CASGGLGGTDTQYF
CDR3nt: TGCGCCAGCGGGGGCCTAGGGGGCACAGATACGCAGTATTTT

j_gene: TRBJ2-7
d_gene: TRBD2
abundance: .
v_gene: TRBV19
CDR3aa: CASSNLAGESEQYF
CDR3nt: TGTGCCAGTAGTAACCTAGCGGGTGAGTCTGAGCAGTACTTC

j_gene: TRBJ2-1
d_gene: TRBD1
abundance: .
v_gene: TRBV9
CDR3aa: CASSTWTGDNEQFF
CDR3nt: TGTGCCAGCAGCACGTGGACAGGGGACAATGAGCAGTTCTTC

j_gene: TRBJ1-4
d_gene: .
abundance: .
v_gene: TRBV6-1
CDR3aa: CASSERRATNEKLFF
CDR3nt: TGTGCCAGCAGTGAAAGGAGGGCAACTAATGAAAAACTGTTTTTT

j_gene: TRBJ2-7
d_gene: .
abundance: .
v_gene: TRBV5-5
CDR3aa: CASSLDRQHEQYF
CDR3nt: TGTGCCAGCAGCTTGGACAGACAACACGAGCAGTACTTC

j_gene: TRBJ2-1
d_gene: .
abundance: .
v_gene: TRBV18
CDR3aa: CASSPPGNAYNEQFF
CDR3nt: TGTGCCAGCTCACCTCCCGGAAATGCCTACAATGAGCAGTTCTTC

j_gene: TRBJ2-7
d_gene: .
abundance: .
v_gene: TRBV5-1
CDR3aa: CASSRLTGPSYEQYF
CDR3nt: TGCGCCAGCAGCAGGCTGACAGGACCCTCCTACGAGCAGTACTTC

j_gene: TRBJ1-5
d_gene: .
abundance: once
v_gene: TRBV5-4
CDR3aa: CASSLDWDQPQHF
CDR3nt: TGTGCCAGCAGCTTGGACTGGGATCAGCCCCAGCATTTT

j_gene: TRBJ2-7
d_gene: TRBD1
abundance: .
v_gene: TRBV6-5
CDR3aa: CASSRGTGDSYEQYF
CDR3nt: TGTGCCAGCAGTCGCGGGACAGGGGACTCCTACGAGCAGTACTTC

j_gene: TRBJ2-2
d_gene: TRBD1
abundance: .
v_gene: TRBV6-1
CDR3aa: CASVDRGLTGELFF
CDR3nt: TGTGCCAGCGTCGACAGGGGGCTCACCGGGGAGCTGTTTTTT